The rows below give T cell receptor beta chains drawn from one sample of a study of cytomegalovirus exposure and HLA in healthy donors. Generated by immunoSEQ multiplex PCR, the TCRdb table keeps only in-frame clones and is missing some. The sample lists 150,000 to 200,000 clones, 70% to 90% occurring once. Sequenced: PBMCs. All receptors come from a man between 18 and 29 years old in good health and CMV-seropositive. The CDR3 runs from the conserved cysteine through the conserved F or W. Fields, in order: D gene, clone size, J gene, V gene, CDR3 DNA, CDR3 protein. D genes are given only for firm matches. The listing skips clone size in some rows; elsewhere it reads once, few, many or a size class.

TRBD1,.,TRBJ2-7,TRBV13,TGTGCCAGCAGCTCGGGACAGGGGGCGACCTACGAGCAGTACTTC,CASSSGQGATYEQYF
TRBD2,.,TRBJ2-7,TRBV13,TGTGCCAGCAGCTTATATTCTAGCGGGGCAACCAGGGGCGAGCAGTACTTC,CASSLYSSGATRGEQYF
TRBD1,.,TRBJ2-3,TRBV25-1,TGTGCCAGCAGTCCCCAGGGGGCGATCGATACGCAGTATTTT,CASSPQGAIDTQYF
.,.,TRBJ1-1,TRBV9,TGTGCCAGCAGCATGAGGGATTCAGCTGAAGCTTTCTTT,CASSMRDSAEAFF
.,.,TRBJ1-2,TRBV5-4,TGTGCCAGCAGCTTGGGGGGCAGGGCATATGGCTACACCTTC,CASSLGGRAYGYTF
.,.,TRBJ1-2,TRBV4-1,TGCGCCAGCAGCCAAGGCAGACTCACGCGGGGCTACACCTTC,CASSQGRLTRGYTF
TRBD1,.,TRBJ1-1,TRBV5-1,TGCGCCAGCAGCACAGACAGGGTGAACACTGAAGCTTTCTTT,CASSTDRVNTEAFF
.,.,TRBJ2-5,TRBV6-1,TGTGCCAGCAGTGAACAGGGGTCACGGGAGACCCAGTACTTC,CASSEQGSRETQYF
TRBD1,.,TRBJ2-1,TRBV7-8,TGTGCCAGCAGCCTACTCCGGACAGGGAGTAATGAGCAGTTCTTC,CASSLLRTGSNEQFF
.,.,TRBJ2-5,TRBV30,TGTGCCTGGAACCAGTACCAAGAGACCCAGTACTTC,CAWNQYQETQYF
.,.,TRBJ2-2,TRBV6-5,TGTGCCAGCAGTTACTCCGGGGGATCGAACACCGGGGAGCTGTTTTTT,CASSYSGGSNTGELFF
TRBD2,few,TRBJ2-5,TRBV7-9,TGTGCCAGCAGCTTCGGACTAGCGGGGGAAGAGACCCAGTACTTC,CASSFGLAGEETQYF
.,.,TRBJ2-5,TRBV7-8,TGTGCCAGCAGCTTAGGCCGACACGAGACCCAGTACTTC,CASSLGRHETQYF
.,.,TRBJ2-7,TRBV5-4,TGTGCCAGCAGCCCGGGACTGGGCTCCTACGAGCAGTACTTC,CASSPGLGSYEQYF
.,.,TRBJ2-2,TRBV15,TGTGCCACCAGCCACGGGGCGGGGATGAACACCGGGGAGCTGTTTTTT,CATSHGAGMNTGELFF
TRBD1,.,TRBJ2-5,TRBV18,TGTGCCAGCTCAGGACAGGGGTTGGAATATGAAGAGACCCAGTACTTC,CASSGQGLEYEETQYF
TRBD1,once,TRBJ1-3,TRBV18,TGTGCCAGCTCACCAAGGACAGGCTCTGGAAACACCATATATTTT,CASSPRTGSGNTIYF
.,.,TRBJ1-3,TRBV30,TGTGCCTGGCGTCGAGGGACTGACACTGGAAACACCATATATTTT,CAWRRGTDTGNTIYF
.,.,TRBJ2-3,TRBV9,TGTGCCAGCAAGGGAGGGGCAGGGGCCTCAGATACGCAGTATTTT,CASKGGAGASDTQYF
.,few,TRBJ1-5,TRBV2,TGTGCCAGCAGTGAATCGGGGGGGGCTAGTCAGCCCCAGCATTTT,CASSESGGASQPQHF
.,.,TRBJ2-2,TRBV7-7,TGTGCTAGCAGCTTGGGGCGGACAGTCGAGGCCGGGGAGCTGTTTTTT,CASSLGRTVEAGELFF
.,.,TRBJ1-5,TRBV5-4,TGTGCCAGCAGCCCTGGGGGGGAGGGCAATCAGCCCCAGCATTTT,CASSPGGEGNQPQHF
.,once,TRBJ1-2,TRBV11-2,TGTGCCAGCAGCTTAGATGGGGGGGTCTATGGCTACACCTTC,CASSLDGGVYGYTF
.,.,TRBJ2-2,TRBV6-6,TGTGCCAGCAGTTACCCACAGGGTTCGGGCACCGGGGAGCTGTTTTTT,CASSYPQGSGTGELFF
TRBD2,.,TRBJ2-3,TRBV29-1,TGCAGCGTTGACGGGGGGGGCGGGGTGCCAGATACGCAGTATTTT,CSVDGGGGVPDTQYF
TRBD1,few,TRBJ2-7,TRBV4-3,TGCGCCAGCAGCCAAGAATCAACTTTCGGGACAGGGGCCTACGAGCAGTACTTC,CASSQESTFGTGAYEQYF
.,.,TRBJ1-5,TRBV2,TGTGCCAGCAGGAAGGGGGGGAATAGCAATCAGCCCCAGCATTTT,CASRKGGNSNQPQHF
TRBD2,.,TRBJ2-3,TRBV19,TGTGCCAGTAGTATAGACGGGACTAGTGGGCTGATGGCAGATACGCAGTATTTT,CASSIDGTSGLMADTQYF
.,.,TRBJ1-6,TRBV11-2,TGTGCCAGCAGCCAGTGGAGTAATATACCTTCACCCCTCCACTTT,CASSQWSNIPSPLHF
TRBD1,.,TRBJ2-3,TRBV29-1,TGCAGCGTTGAGGCCCCCGGACAGGGGGTTTGGAGCACAGATACGCAGTATTTT,CSVEAPGQGVWSTDTQYF
TRBD1,.,TRBJ1-2,TRBV7-8,TGTGCCAGCAGCCGTGACAGGGATGGCGTAGACTACACCTTC,CASSRDRDGVDYTF
.,.,TRBJ1-1,TRBV29-1,TGCAGCGTCGTCGACTTGTCGGCTTTCTTT,CSVVDLSAFF
.,once,TRBJ2-1,TRBV27,TGTGCCAGCAGTTTATTCCAGTCCCTTTACAATGAGCAGTTCTTC,CASSLFQSLYNEQFF
.,.,TRBJ1-1,TRBV18,TGTGCCAGCTCACCGGAACAGGGTGAAGCTTTCTTT,CASSPEQGEAFF
TRBD2,.,TRBJ2-3,TRBV5-1,TGCGCCAGCAGCGGCGGTCCTTTAAGCGGGGGGGTTGGTACGCAGTATTTT,CASSGGPLSGGVGTQYF
TRBD1,once,TRBJ2-7,TRBV19,TGTGCCAGTAGTATAGAGGGAGGACAGGGAGACTACGAGCAGTACTTC,CASSIEGGQGDYEQYF
.,.,TRBJ2-5,TRBV14,TGTGCCAGCAGCCAAGACATCTGGACAAGGGTCAGTCAAGAGACCCAGTACTTC,CASSQDIWTRVSQETQYF
TRBD2,once,TRBJ2-1,TRBV14,TGTGCCAGCAGCCAAGTCCGGGGCGGGGGGGGCGTCAATGAGCAGTTCTTC,CASSQVRGGGGVNEQFF
TRBD1,.,TRBJ2-7,TRBV9,TGTGCCAGCAGCGTCGACGACAGGGTCTACGAGCAGTACTTC,CASSVDDRVYEQYF
.,.,TRBJ2-5,TRBV30,TGTGCCTGGAGCGAGGGGACCCAGTACTTC,CAWSEGTQYF
TRBD1,.,TRBJ2-7,TRBV30,TGTGCCTGGAGTGCCGGGACAGGTAGCTCCTACGAGCAGTACTTC,CAWSAGTGSSYEQYF
TRBD1,.,TRBJ2-3,TRBV5-6,TGTGCCAGCAGCTTGGGAGGACAGGGTATAGATACGCAGTATTTT,CASSLGGQGIDTQYF
TRBD1,.,TRBJ2-5,TRBV2,TGTGCCAGCAGCAATTCCGGGACAGGGGGCGCAGAGACCCAGTACTTC,CASSNSGTGGAETQYF
.,.,TRBJ1-2,TRBV7-9,TGTGCCAGCAGCTTAATTGGGGGCAGTGGCTACACCTTC,CASSLIGGSGYTF